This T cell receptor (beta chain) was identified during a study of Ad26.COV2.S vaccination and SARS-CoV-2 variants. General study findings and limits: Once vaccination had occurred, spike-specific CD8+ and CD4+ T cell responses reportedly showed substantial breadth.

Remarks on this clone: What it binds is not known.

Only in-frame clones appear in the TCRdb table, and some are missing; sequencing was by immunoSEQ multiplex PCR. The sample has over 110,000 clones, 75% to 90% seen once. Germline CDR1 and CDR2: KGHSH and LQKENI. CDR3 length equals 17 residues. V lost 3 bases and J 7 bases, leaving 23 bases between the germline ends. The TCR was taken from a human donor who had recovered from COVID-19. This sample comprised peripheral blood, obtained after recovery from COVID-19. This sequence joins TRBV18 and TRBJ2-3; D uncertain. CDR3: CASSPLVLVGGGNTQYF. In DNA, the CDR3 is TGTGCCAGCTCACCGCTCGTTTTGGTCGGTGGCGGCAATACGCAGTATTTT.